This T cell receptor (beta chain) was sequenced during a study of T cell responses to AZD1222 COVID-19 vaccine. General study points: No day 14 peak samples; only post-peak repertoires were characterized.

The protocol was immunoSEQ multiplex PCR, while the TCRdb copy is restricted to in-frame clones and leaves out a portion. The sample yields approximately 150,000 clones, around 90% seen once. Regarding this clone: Its antigen is unknown.

Germline CDR1 and CDR2: DFQATT and SNEGSKA (reference sequence). This CDR3 contains 15 residues. J lost 2 bases, V lost 3 bases, and 10 bases had no gene match. The sequences come from peripheral blood, collected on day 0 of AZD1222 vaccination. This TCR derives from an adult in good health. The V and J genes are TRBV20-1 and TRBJ2-7, with 7 bases that match TRBD2. The CDR3 sequence is CSASAGLGFTYEQYF. CDR3 in DNA: TGCAGTGCTAGTGCAGGACTAGGTTTCACCTACGAGCAGTACTTC.